One and the same sample provided the 28 T cell receptor beta chains below, sequenced in a study of blood T cell repertoires in COVID-19. Assay used: immunoSEQ multiplex PCR; TCRdb lists only in-frame clones, some missing. Among some 180,000 clones listed, about three quarters were seen once. Sequencing was done on a sample of peripheral blood. These receptors originate from a woman aged 80 or over with active or convalescent COVID-19.

The gene calls are TRBV21-1 and TRBJ1-1. TRBV21-1 has pseudogene status. The CDR3 runs 14 residues. DNA for the CDR3: TGTGCCAGCACCAAAGAGGACTCCGCCTCTGAAGCTTTCTTT. As protein: CASTKEDSASEAFF.

V and J are TRBV7-8 and TRBJ1-5; TRBD1 might be the D (5 bases). The CDR3 totals 15 residues. Germline CDR1 is SGHVS and CDR2 is FQNEAQ. Trimming left V 0 bases short and J 7 bases short, with 13 bases between. The CDR3 reads CASSLAIQGPQPQHF. Written as DNA, the CDR3 is TGTGCCAGCAGCTTAGCGATCCAGGGCCCCCAGCCCCAGCATTTT.

The chain joins TRBV21-1 to TRBJ2-7; no DNA check was done on the table's D call, TRBD1. TRBV21-1 is a pseudogene locus. The CDR3 spans 18 residues. The CDR3 DNA reads as TGTGCCAGCAGCAAAGGGACGGACAGGGGTCCCCTCGCCTACGAGCAGTACTTC. It encodes CASSKGTDRGPLAYEQYF.

The J gene is TRBJ2-7, the V gene TRBV5-1, with D possibly TRBD1 on 6 matching bases. This CDR3 has 14 amino acids. The V end was cut by 4 bases, the J end by 3 bases, with 14 bases between. Germline V gene data show CDR1 as SGHRS and CDR2 as YFSETQ. CDR3 bases: TGCGCCAGCAGCACGGGGACACTAAACTACGAGCAGTACTTC. Amino acids: CASSTGTLNYEQYF.

The J gene is TRBJ2-6, the V gene TRBV5-1; 12 positions agree with TRBD2. Germline V lookup: CDR1 SGHRS, CDR2 YFSETQ. The CDR3 runs to 17 residues. The V and J ends lost 4 bases and 4 bases, in that order; junction bases with no gene match: 6. CDR3: CASSPTSGGGGANVLTF. CDR3 DNA: TGCGCCAGCAGCCCGACTAGCGGGGGAGGCGGGGCCAACGTCCTGACTTTC.

The V and J genes are TRBV28 and TRBJ2-1, with 7 positions matching TRBD2. The germline V gene has CDR1 MDHEN and CDR2 SYDVKM. The CDR3 runs 15 residues. The ends lost 2 bases at V and 1 base at J; junction bases unmatched: 2. The CDR3 DNA reads TGTGCCAGCAGTTTAGGGGGGGGTTCCTACAATGAGCAGTTCTTC. This translates into CASSLGGGSYNEQFF.

This clone was recorded once. J is TRBJ2-3 and V is TRBV13; 8 bases align to TRBD2. Looked up from germline, CDR1 is PRHDT and CDR2 is FYEKMQ (reference sequence). V was clipped by 4 bases and J by 1 base; unmatched bases: 1. The CDR3 has 14 amino acids. The CDR3 loop reads CASSSGGGTDTQYF. The CDR3 region has the DNA TGTGCCAGCAGCTCCGGGGGGGGCACAGATACGCAGTATTTT.

This chain links TRBV4-1 with TRBJ2-2; D remains ambiguous. Looked up from germline, CDR1 is MGHRA and CDR2 is YSYEKL. This CDR3 has 13 residues. V shed 1 base and J shed 5 bases, with 5 bases lying between them. The CDR3 DNA reads as TGCGCCAGCAGCCAAGCCCTGACCGGGGAGCTGTTTTTT. Its protein is CASSQALTGELFF.

This clone is a singleton in its sample. This chain joins TRBV6-5 and TRBJ1-5; weak D call: TRBD1 (5 bases). V was clipped by 0 bases and J by 5 bases, with 11 bases between them. CDR1 is MNHEY and CDR2 is SVGAGI in the germline V gene. CDR3 length: 15 amino acids. The chain's CDR3 is CASSYSRQGDQPQHF. The CDR3 DNA follows: TGTGCCAGCAGTTACTCGCGGCAGGGTGATCAGCCCCAGCATTTT.

V usage is TRBV6-5 and J usage is TRBJ2-7; D is undetermined. CDR1 is MNHEY, CDR2 SVGAGI, per germline. V shed 6 bases and J shed 6 bases, with 6 bases lying between them. This CDR3 spans 10 amino acids. The CDR3 loop is CASRAPEQYF. The CDR3, as DNA: TGTGCCAGCAGGGCCCCCGAGCAGTACTTC.

This clone has a handful of counts. The rearrangement uses TRBV7-2 and TRBJ1-1; tentative D call: TRBD1 (6 bases). CDR1 and CDR2 from the germline V gene are SGHTA and FQGNSA. The CDR3 contains 15 residues. Trimming removed 1 base at V and 4 bases at J, with 13 bases between. This CDR3 is CASSLVGGASTEAFF. In DNA, the CDR3 is TGTGCCAGCAGCTTAGTTGGGGGCGCGAGCACTGAAGCTTTCTTT.

This clone was counted between two and nine times. The chain recombines TRBV4-2 with TRBJ2-1; 8 positions match TRBD2. Germline V gene lookup returns CDR1 LGHNA and CDR2 YNFKEQ. V dropped 3 bases and J dropped 8; count of bases not matched to a gene: 6. The CDR3 has 14 residues. DNA of the CDR3: TGTGCCAGCAGCCACGGGGGGGAGTTGGATGAGCAGTTCTTC. The encoded protein is CASSHGGELDEQFF.

The V and J genes are TRBV28 and TRBJ1-2; D is undetermined. From germline, CDR1 is MDHEN and CDR2 SYDVKM. V was clipped by 4 bases and J by 6 bases, with 9 bases between them. CDR3 size: 12 residues. CDR3 loop: CASSSGVNGYTF. The CDR3 DNA reads as TGTGCCAGCAGTTCCGGGGTTAATGGCTACACCTTC.

The V gene is TRBV7-9, the J gene TRBJ1-2, with 9 bases aligning to TRBD1. V shed 5 bases, J shed 7 bases, and the junction held 11 bases outside the gene matches. This CDR3 contains 15 residues. Germline V gives CDR1 SEHNR, CDR2 FQNEAQ (reference sequence). CDR3 protein: CASSARTGEGSGYTF. For the CDR3, the DNA is TGTGCCAGCAGCGCCAGGACAGGGGAAGGCTCTGGCTACACCTTC.

V usage is TRBV5-4 and J usage is TRBJ2-7, with D perhaps matching TRBD1 (5 bases). Trimming removed 0 bases at V and 9 bases at J, with 13 bases between. Per the germline V gene, CDR1 is SGHNT and CDR2 is YYREEE (reference sequence). This CDR3 has 13 residues. CDR3 bases: TGTGCCAGCAGCTTGGAGGACGACCAGGGGCAGTACTTC. It translates to CASSLEDDQGQYF.

This chain joins TRBV28 and TRBJ1-4; D possibly corresponds to TRBD1 (5 bases). Germline CDR1 and CDR2: MDHEN and SYDVKM. The length of the CDR3 is 15 residues. Trimming pared 5 bases from V and 11 bases from J, leaving 21 bases between. The CDR3 DNA reads TGTGCCAGCAGTCGCCTTGGGACTAGTTCCCTTAAACTGTTTTTT. As protein: CASSRLGTSSLKLFF.

The J gene is TRBJ1-5, the V gene TRBV19, with no clear D. With 0 bases removed from V and 3 bases from J, the gap between germline ends came to 9 bases. CDR1 LNHDA and CDR2 SQIVND come from the germline V gene (reference sequence). This CDR3 has 15 residues. CDR3 protein: CASSIDGQNNQPQHF. The DNA of the CDR3 is TGTGCCAGTAGTATAGATGGCCAGAACAATCAGCCCCAGCATTTT.

V is TRBV6-5 and J is TRBJ1-2; D possibly corresponds to TRBD1 (5 bases). Germline assignment: CDR1 MNHEY and CDR2 SVGAGI. The V and J ends lost 4 bases and 6 bases respectively, with 12 bases between them. CDR3 length: 13 residues. The CDR3, as DNA: TGTGCCAGCAGTTGGGGGGTAGGCAATGGCTACACCTTC. Protein sequence: CASSWGVGNGYTF.

This clone showed up just once. J is TRBJ2-1 and V is TRBV4-2; D possibly corresponds to TRBD1 (6 bases). Germline V lookup: CDR1 LGHNA, CDR2 YNFKEQ. Trimming took 4 bases from V and 8 from J, leaving 18 bases between them. CDR3 length equals 15 residues. CDR3 nucleotide sequence: TGTGCCAGCAGCCCCCCCCGATCACAGGGCGATGAGCAGTTCTTC. Its protein is CASSPPRSQGDEQFF.

Here the CDR3 reads CASSYGGSSGNTIYF. The CDR3 DNA sequence: TGTGCCAGCAGTTACGGGGGGTCCTCTGGAAACACCATATATTTT. The chain uses TRBV6-5 and TRBJ1-3; D perhaps matches TRBD1 (5 bases). Germline CDR1 reads MNHEY; CDR2 reads SVGAGI. The CDR3 extends over 15 amino acids. Trimming stripped 2 bases from V and 0 bases from J, with 8 bases between.

This sequence joins TRBV11-2 and TRBJ2-7, with D hard to call. Trimming took 4 bases from V and 2 from J, leaving 12 bases between them. In germline, CDR1 is SGHAT, CDR2 FQNNGV. The CDR3 is 14 amino acids. CDR3: CASSSIWSTYEQYF. The CDR3 bases are TGTGCCAGCAGCTCTATCTGGTCAACCTACGAGCAGTACTTC.

This clone was seen more than once but under ten times. The chain employs TRBV30 and TRBJ1-1, with 8 positions matching TRBD1. The CDR3 is 15 amino acids. Germline trimming cut 0 bases from V and 2 bases from J; bases unmatched to any gene: 5. Germline CDR1 reads GTSNPN; CDR2 reads SVGIG (reference sequence). DNA for the CDR3: TGTGCCTGGAGTGTAATCGACAGGGGTAACACTGAAGCTTTCTTT. Its translation is CAWSVIDRGNTEAFF.

CDR3 loop: CAWSDRGGGYNEQFF. DNA of the CDR3: TGTGCCTGGAGTGACCGGGGCGGGGGATACAATGAGCAGTTCTTC. The chain combines TRBV30 with TRBJ2-1, with TRBD2 identical over 7 bases. The CDR3 extends over 15 amino acids. The V gene end was trimmed by 1 base and the J gene end by 4 bases; junction bases not matched to a gene: 7. Germline V gives CDR1 GTSNPN, CDR2 SVGIG (reference sequence).

V gene TRBV4-2 combines with J gene TRBJ2-7; TRBD2 is a possible D gene (6 bases). Germline assignment: CDR1 LGHNA and CDR2 YNFKEQ. V was trimmed by 3 bases and J by 1 base, leaving 13 bases between them. The CDR3 covers 15 residues. In nucleotides, the CDR3 is TGTGCCAGCAGCCAGTATACCGGGGGATCCTACGAGCAGTACTTC. This encodes CASSQYTGGSYEQYF.

This chain connects TRBV9 to TRBJ1-4, with TRBD1 identical over 9 bases. Unmatched junction bases numbered 8, after V lost 4 bases and J lost 7 bases. The CDR3 is 15 amino acids. Germline CDR1 reads SGDLS; CDR2 reads YYNGEE. The CDR3 sequence: CASSQNRGQGEKLFF. The DNA of the CDR3 is TGTGCCAGCAGCCAAAACAGGGGGCAGGGTGAAAAACTGTTTTTT.

The V gene is TRBV28, the J gene TRBJ1-1; D remains unclear. CDR1 and CDR2 from the germline V gene are MDHEN and SYDVKM. V lost 5 bases to trimming and J lost 6 bases, with 13 bases between them. The CDR3 covers 13 residues. The CDR3 coding sequence is TGTGCCAGCAGTCCCTCAGGTTGGCCTGAAGCTTTCTTT. The encoded protein is CASSPSGWPEAFF.

This chain joins TRBV18 and TRBJ2-1; TRBD1 agrees at 7 bases. The CDR3 contains 15 residues. CDR1 is KGHSH and CDR2 is LQKENI in the germline V gene. V lost 5 bases to trimming and J lost 2 bases; unmatched junction nucleotides: 6. The CDR3 here is CASSFPGTAYNEQFF. DNA of the CDR3: TGTGCCAGCTCATTTCCCGGGACAGCCTACAATGAGCAGTTCTTC.

The chain uses TRBV24-1 and TRBJ2-3, with a tentative D call TRBD1 (5 bases). Germline CDR1 and CDR2: KGHDR and SFDVKD. Trimming shortened V by 7 bases and J by 3 bases, and 10 bases separated the two germline ends. The CDR3 sequence is 13 residues long. The CDR3 sequence: CATRAPGTDTQYF. CDR3 bases: TGTGCCACCAGGGCCCCAGGGACAGATACGCAGTATTTT.